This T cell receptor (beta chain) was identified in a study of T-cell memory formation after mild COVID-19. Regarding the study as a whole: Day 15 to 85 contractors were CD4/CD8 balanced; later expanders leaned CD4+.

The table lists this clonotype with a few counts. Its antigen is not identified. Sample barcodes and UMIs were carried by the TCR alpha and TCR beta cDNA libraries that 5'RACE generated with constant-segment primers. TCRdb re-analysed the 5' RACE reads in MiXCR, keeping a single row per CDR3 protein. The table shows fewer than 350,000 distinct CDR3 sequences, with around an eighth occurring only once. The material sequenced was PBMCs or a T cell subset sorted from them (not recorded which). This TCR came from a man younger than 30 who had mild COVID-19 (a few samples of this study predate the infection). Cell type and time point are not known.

In DNA, the CDR3 is TGTGCCCGCGCCGGGGAGCTGTTTTTT. It encodes CARAGELFF. The chain recombines TRBV6-4 with TRBJ2-2; D remains unclear. V shed 11 bases and J shed 6 bases, with 4 bases lying between them. Germline CDR1 and CDR2: MRHNA and SNTAGT. The CDR3 is 9 amino acids.